This TCR beta chain was found in a study of Ad26.COV2.S vaccination and SARS-CoV-2 variants (dated by TCRdb to 2020 to 2022). Describing the broader study: Donors in the vaccine arm were drawn from COV1001, a phase I-IIa trial of Ad26.COV2.S in healthy adults that was multicentre, randomized, double-blind and placebo-controlled. Blinding of investigators to trial group allocation was maintained during experiments and outcome assessment. Dosing of Ad26.COV2.S was intramuscular, at either 5x10^10 or 1x10^11 viral particles, delivered as one shot or as two shots spaced 56 days apart. A total of roughly 30 samples were included in the TCR-sequenced set, comprising roughly 19 Ad26.COV2.S vaccine recipients, 5 placebo recipients and 8 SARS-CoV-2 convalescent individuals. Trial participants were randomized into five groups of five, in which low-dose or high-dose Ad26.COV2.S was given once or twice, or placebo was given on both occasions. Sequencing of the TCRbeta repertoire served to evaluate the specificity and breadth of SARS-CoV-2-reactive T cell receptors following Ad26.COV2.S vaccination.

The meaning of the sample's treatment or condition label: some 19 received Ad26.COV2.S at low or high dose, single or two shots; about 5 received placebo; per-sample allocation not given. For vaccine and placebo recipients, the sequenced repertoires came from samples collected on day 63 after the first injection. In Cohort 1b, 25 adults aged 18-55 years were enrolled at a single site in Boston, USA, between 29 July and 7 August 2020. As a vaccine, Ad26.COV2.S was a replication-incompetent adenovirus type 26 vector that expressed a prefusion-stabilized SARS-CoV-2 spike protein derived from the original Wuhan strain. The immunoSEQ Assay was used to sequence TCRbeta CDR3 regions. After extraction, genomic DNA underwent amplification by bias-controlled multiplex PCR, followed by high-throughput sequencing. The authors' pipeline ran thus. Collapsing and filtering of sequences were performed to quantify the absolute abundance of each unique TCRbeta CDR3 region. T cell fraction was estimated by normalizing TCRbeta template counts to usable DNA, which was measured by amplifying reference genes present in all nucleated cells. Repertoire TCRs were annotated as SARS-CoV-2-specific by exact matching of V gene, CDR3 amino acid sequence and J gene to a known reactive TCR set. The reference SARS-CoV-2 TCR set came from MIRA and was filtered for enrichment in COVID-19-positive ImmuneCODE repertoires, removing public or cross-reactive TCRs. Based on the MIRA antigens, annotated TCRs were further analysed at the level of specific ORF or position within ORF. Breadth was defined as the number of annotated unique rearrangements divided by the total number of unique productive rearrangements, and depth was defined as the summed frequency of the annotated unique rearrangements. TCR breadth was compared between groups using two-sided Wilcoxon rank-sum tests. Not all clones reach the TCRdb copy of this immuneACCESS table, which keeps in-frame sequences only. Checked studies attribute under half of the gap to unresolved V genes and leave the rest unexplained. D and trimming come from the DNA, and the V and J calls and clone size come from that table. Recorded for this sample are around 250,000 clones; roughly nine tenths of them occurred a single time. Just under 3% of the sample rests with the top ten.

Cut back by 6 bases and 3 bases, the V and J ends lie 8 bases apart. According to the germline V gene, CDR1 reads MNHEY and CDR2 reads SVGAGI. The CDR3 sequence holds 13 residues, the cysteine and phenylalanine included. The read is trimmed to its CDR3 DNA, 39 bases read in frame from base 1. About this clone: Its antigen specificity is not known. Base quality data are lacking; no much larger clone is found one base away.

On the study overall, not on this receptor specifically: The study was not powered to compare responses between vaccine doses or regimens. After vaccination, substantial breadth of spike-specific CD8+ and CD4+ T cell responses was reported. Compared with placebo recipients, Ad26.COV2.S recipients showed higher spike-specific TCR breadth (P = 0.0014). Non-spike TCR breadth was comparable between vaccine and placebo recipients, consistent with the vaccine containing only spike. The authors noted that total T cell responses may have been underestimated by the TCR breadth and depth analyses.

The receptor chain draws on TRBV6-5 and TRBJ2-2; the D gene is unclear. This sample comprised peripheral blood, obtained in a trial of Ad26.COV2.S vaccine versus placebo. This sequence originates from a person between 18 and 59 years old who received the Ad26.COV2.S COVID-19 vaccine or a placebo. CDR3 region: CASRSSYTGELFF. Read as DNA, the sequence is TGTGCCAGCAGATCCTCATACACCGGGGAGCTGTTTTTT.